Reported below is one T cell receptor (beta chain). The antigen remains undetermined. Germline V gene sequence: CDR1 MDHEN, CDR2 SYDVKM. Trimming took 5 bases from V and 8 from J, leaving 15 bases between them. The CDR3 extends over 14 amino acids. This sample is drawn from a study of graft-versus-host responses after intestinal transplantation. Background on the study: Anti-thymocyte globulin was used for induction in all recipients, who then took tacrolimus and steroids for around 3 years. Study-wide results and limits: The authors found GvH clones in recipient marrow, some appearing first in ileum or blood. Graft-donor T cell macrochimerism coincided with high graft-versus-host to host-versus-graft clonal ratios in allografts. Peak GvH clone levels in circulation were associated with early post-transplant HvG declines.

Generated by immunoSEQ multiplex PCR, the TCRdb table keeps only in-frame clones and is missing some. The sample includes 25,000 or so clones, roughly 90% of them seen just once. This material consisted of PBMCs, taken roughly 41 days after intestinal transplant. This TCR derives from a human patient who received an intestinal transplant, so some T cells may come from the graft donor. The rearrangement joins TRBV28 to TRBJ1-4; D possibly corresponds to TRBD1 (6 bases). DNA for the CDR3: TGTGCCAGCAGTCCGTTACAGGGAGGGGAAAAACTGTTTTTT. The encoded protein is CASSPLQGGEKLFF.